Included here is one T cell receptor (beta chain) sequence, with context. Germline V lookup: CDR1 SQVTM, CDR2 ANQGSEA. V lost 8 bases to trimming and J lost 4 bases, with 18 bases between them. This CDR3 contains 14 residues. The authors prepared the TCRbeta library with unique molecular identifiers. TCRdb re-analysed the PCR reads in MiXCR, keeping a single row per CDR3 protein. The sample comprises 500,000 to 600,000 distinct CDR3 sequences, 30% to 35% of which are singletons, and more than 2% rests with the top ten. This sample was included in a study of T-cell reconstitution after alpha-beta-depleted transplantation in children.

The V call is TRBV29-1, the J call TRBJ2-1, with D possibly matching TRBD2 (6 bases). The sequenced sample was PBMCs from the stem cell graft donor, obtained from the stem cell graft. This clonotype was sampled from a human donor who donated a stem cell graft to a child with aplastic anemia. CDR3 nucleotides: TGCAGCATATTCGGGACTCTTCTATACAATGAGCAGTTCTTC. Encoded protein: CSIFGTLLYNEQFF.